This TCR beta chain was identified in a study of graft-versus-host responses after intestinal transplantation. For the study at large: Isolated intestinal, liver-intestinal, or multivisceral transplants were what recipients had. Study-wide results and limits: Marrow from the recipient contained GvH clones, some of which had appeared first in ileum or blood. Declines in HvG clones occurring early post-transplant were associated with peak circulating GvH clone levels.

Plating combined approximately 200,000 CFSE-labeled responder cells with approximately 200,000 irradiated, violet-dye-labeled stimulator cells. Dividing CFSE-low CD3+CD4+ and CD3+CD8+ responders were isolated by sorting after the reaction. The table came from immunoSEQ multiplex PCR; TCRdb's copy has only in-frame clones and leaves some out. The sample contains over 5,500 clones, about 24% of which appear only once. Only a few counts were recorded for this clone. The germline V and J ends were trimmed by 0 bases and 5 bases, with 8 bases remaining between them. The CDR3 runs 15 residues. The germline CDR1 and CDR2 sequences are LNHNV and YYDKDF (reference sequence).

The TCR comes from a human patient who was an organ donor for intestinal transplantation. Sequenced here: alloreactive CD8+ T cells from a mixed lymphocyte reaction culture, sampled before transplantation. Subset described: CFSE-low proliferating T cells sorted from roughly 6-day pre-transplant mixed lymphocyte reaction (GvH or HvG direction). The chain is built from TRBV15 and TRBJ1-6, with a possible D match to TRBD1 (6 bases). This CDR3 reads CATSRDTGNNSPLHF. CDR3 nucleotides: TGTGCCACCAGCAGAGATACAGGGAATAATTCACCCCTCCACTTT. Full variable domain (missing parts from reference TRBV15 and TRBJ1-6): DAMVIQNPRYQVTQFGKPVTLSCSQTLNHNVMYWYQQKSSQAPKLLFHYYDKDFNNEADTPDNFQSRRPNTSFCFLDIRSPGLGDTAMYLCATSRDTGNNSPLHFGNGTRLTVT.